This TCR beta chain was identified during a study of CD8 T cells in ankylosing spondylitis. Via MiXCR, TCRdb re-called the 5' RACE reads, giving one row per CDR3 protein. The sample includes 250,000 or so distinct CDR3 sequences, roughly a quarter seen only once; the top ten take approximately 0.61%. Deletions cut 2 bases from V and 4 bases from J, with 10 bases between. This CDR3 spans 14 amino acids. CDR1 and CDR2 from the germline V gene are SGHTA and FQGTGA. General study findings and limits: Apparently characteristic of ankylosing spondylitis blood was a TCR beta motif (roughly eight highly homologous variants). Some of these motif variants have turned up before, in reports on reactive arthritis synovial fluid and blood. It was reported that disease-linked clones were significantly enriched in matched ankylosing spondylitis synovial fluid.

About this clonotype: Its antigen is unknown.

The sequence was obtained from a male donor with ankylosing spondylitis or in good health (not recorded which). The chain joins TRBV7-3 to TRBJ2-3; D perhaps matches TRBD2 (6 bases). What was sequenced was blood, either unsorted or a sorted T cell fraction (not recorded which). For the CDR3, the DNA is TGTGCCAGCAGCTTAGTAGGAGGGTCAGATACGCAGTATTTT. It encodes CASSLVGGSDTQYF.